Listed below are T cell receptor beta chains from one sample, sequenced in a study of PD-L1 blockade in urothelial cancer. Repertoires were generated with immunoSEQ multiplex PCR, while TCRdb's copy carries only in-frame clones and drops some. This table has over 100,000 clones, less than 95% appearing once. Sample: PBMCs, taken around atezolizumab (anti-PD-L1) treatment. The receptor set was obtained from a man between 60 and 75 years old with urothelial cancer. The CDR3 runs from the conserved cysteine through the conserved F or W. Each record gives: J gene, V gene, clone size, D gene, CDR3 DNA, CDR3 protein. The D gene is left open where the match is weak. Not all rows give a size; the values are once, few, many and, for expanded clones, a class.

>TRBJ1-1|TRBV2|-|TRBD1
TGTGCCAGCATAACGGACAGGGATGTGAACACTGAAGCTTTCTTT
CASITDRDVNTEAFF
>TRBJ1-6|TRBV5-6|-|-
TGTGCCAGCAGTGGGCGCCTAAGCTCCTATAATTCACCCCTCCACTTT
CASSGRLSSYNSPLHF
>TRBJ2-4|TRBV6-5|-|TRBD1
TGTGCCAGCAGTCCCGGGACAGGGGGCAACATTCAGTACTTC
CASSPGTGGNIQYF
>TRBJ2-1|TRBV30|-|-
TGTGCCTGGAGTGTACGTGGACAGCCAGGCCTGAATGAGCAGTTCTTC
CAWSVRGQPGLNEQFF
>TRBJ1-1|TRBV15|-|-
TGTGCCACCAGCAGTACATTTGAAGCTTTCTTT
CATSSTFEAFF
>TRBJ2-1|TRBV2|-|TRBD2
TGTGCCAGCAGTTCTTTAGCGGGAGCCTACAATGAGCAGTTCTTC
CASSSLAGAYNEQFF
>TRBJ2-7|TRBV28|-|-
TGTGCCAGCAACCGACAGAGAAGCCACGAGCAGTACTTC
CASNRQRSHEQYF
>TRBJ2-7|TRBV28|-|-
TGTGCCAGCAGTCCCCTACCCTACGAGCAGTACTTC
CASSPLPYEQYF
>TRBJ2-7|TRBV21-1|-|-
TGTGCCAGCAGCCCCTCACTAGCGCCTAAGCGGTACGAGCAGTACTTC
CASSPSLAPKRYEQYF
>TRBJ2-2|TRBV5-4|-|-
TGTGCCAGCAGCTTGGACCTAGCGAACACCGGGGAGCTGTTTTTT
CASSLDLANTGELFF
>TRBJ1-6|TRBV7-9|-|TRBD1
TGTGCCAGCAGCTCCGGGACAGCCTATAATTCACCCCTCCACTTT
CASSSGTAYNSPLHF
>TRBJ2-1|TRBV11-1|-|TRBD2
TGTGCCAGCAGCCCTGAGCGGGGTATCAGTTACAATGAGCAGTTCTTC
CASSPERGISYNEQFF
>TRBJ2-2|TRBV4-1|-|TRBD2
TGCGCCAGCAGCCAAGCAGGGACTAGCGGGGTCCACGGGGAGCTGTTTTTT
CASSQAGTSGVHGELFF
>TRBJ2-7|TRBV6-5|-|TRBD2
TGTGCCAGCAGTGGACTAGCGGGAAATCGCGAGCAGTACTTC
CASSGLAGNREQYF
>TRBJ2-1|TRBV10-3|-|TRBD2
TGTGCCATCAGAGCGGGAAATTGGGACAATGAGCAGTTCTTC
CAIRAGNWDNEQFF
>TRBJ1-2|TRBV13|-|-
TGTGCCAGCAGCCAAGGAGGGGCGGGCTACACCTTC
CASSQGGAGYTF
>TRBJ2-7|TRBV29-1|-|-
TGCAGCGTTGAAGCGGTCCTCGGCGAGCAGTACTTC
CSVEAVLGEQYF
>TRBJ2-2|TRBV19|-|-
TGTGCCAGTAGTATAGACGGGAGCACCGGGGAGCTGTTTTTT
CASSIDGSTGELFF
>TRBJ1-1|TRBV5-4|-|-
TGTGCCAGCAGCCCACTCGGGGGGGGGTTTAACACTGAAGCTTTCTTT
CASSPLGGGFNTEAFF
>TRBJ1-4|TRBV28|-|TRBD1
TGTGCCAGCAGTTCTCCAGGGGGCTACGAAAAACTGTTTTTT
CASSSPGGYEKLFF
>TRBJ2-1|TRBV5-4|-|-
TGTGCCAGCAGCTTGCGGACTCGCGGGGATGAGCAGTTCTTC
CASSLRTRGDEQFF
>TRBJ1-5|TRBV28|-|-
TGTGCCAGCAGCCGCCGGGATTTGCATTTT
CASSRRDLHF
>TRBJ2-7|TRBV6-5|-|TRBD2
TGTGCCAGCAGTCCGACTAGCGGGGGTTTCAACGAGCAGTACTTC
CASSPTSGGFNEQYF
>TRBJ1-5|TRBV6-6|-|-
TGTGCCAGCATTAAACAGGCGGATCAGCCCCAGCATTTT
CASIKQADQPQHF
>TRBJ2-2|TRBV10-1|-|-
TGCGCCAGCAGGGCGGCCCTGAACACCGGGGAGCTGTTTTTT
CASRAALNTGELFF
>TRBJ2-7|TRBV19|-|TRBD2
TGTGCCACGGGACTAGCGGGGGGAAACTCCTACGAGCAGTACTTC
CATGLAGGNSYEQYF
>TRBJ2-3|TRBV4-3|-|TRBD1
TGCGCCAGCAGCCAGCGCCTGGGACAGCCCGTTGCAGATACGCAGTATTTT
CASSQRLGQPVADTQYF
>TRBJ2-7|TRBV28|-|TRBD1
TGTGCCAGCAGTCCCGGGACAGGGAATTTCGACGAGCAGTACTTC
CASSPGTGNFDEQYF
>TRBJ1-1|TRBV18|-|-
TGTGCCAGCTCACCTCGGGGGGGCAGGACTGAAGCTTTCTTT
CASSPRGGRTEAFF
>TRBJ2-5|TRBV6-6|-|-
TGTGCCAGCAGTTACGTGCAGGGTGGGGAGACCCAGTACTTC
CASSYVQGGETQYF
>TRBJ2-1|TRBV4-1|-|-
TGCGCCAGCAGCCGGACAGGGCTAGCGGAGGGGAATGAGCAGTTCTTC
CASSRTGLAEGNEQFF
>TRBJ2-3|TRBV5-1|-|TRBD1
TGCGCCAGCAGCACCGGGACAGACACAGATACGCAGTATTTT
CASSTGTDTDTQYF
>TRBJ1-2|TRBV4-3|-|-
TGCGCCAGCAGCCAAGATATCACAGTATGGAATGGCTACACCTTC
CASSQDITVWNGYTF
>TRBJ1-2|TRBV6-1|-|-
TGTGCCAGCAGTGGCGGGGGCGCAGCAAGGGGCTACACCTTC
CASSGGGAARGYTF
>TRBJ2-2|TRBV29-1|-|TRBD1
TGCAGCGTAACACCGGGACAGGGCGGAACCGGGGAGCTGTTTTTT
CSVTPGQGGTGELFF
>TRBJ2-7|TRBV10-3|-|TRBD1
TGTGCCATCAGGATGACAGGGGGCGAAAACGAGCAGTACTTC
CAIRMTGGENEQYF
>TRBJ1-5|TRBV30|-|-
TGTGCCTGGAGTGACGGGGATCAGCCCCAGCATTTT
CAWSDGDQPQHF
>TRBJ1-2|TRBV5-6|-|-
TGTGCCAGCAGCTTGGTGGGTAGGACTCAGGATGGCTACACCTTC
CASSLVGRTQDGYTF
>TRBJ2-7|TRBV7-9|-|TRBD1
TGTGCCAGCAGCGATTGGGGGACAGGGTCCTACGAGCAGTACTTC
CASSDWGTGSYEQYF
>TRBJ1-6|TRBV5-4|-|TRBD1
TGTGCCAGCAGCCCCGGGGACAGGGATAATTCACCCCTCCACTTT
CASSPGDRDNSPLHF
>TRBJ1-1|TRBV19|-|-
TGTGCCAGTAGTATAGGTAGGGGGTCCACTGAAGCTTTCTTT
CASSIGRGSTEAFF
>TRBJ2-5|TRBV4-2|once|TRBD1
TGTGCCAGCAGCCAAACCCCGGGACAGGGAAGAGAGACCCAGTACTTC
CASSQTPGQGRETQYF
>TRBJ2-5|TRBV5-1|-|-
TGCGCCAGCAGCATCGGGTCGGGTTATGAGACCCAGTACTTC
CASSIGSGYETQYF
>TRBJ1-5|TRBV9|-|TRBD1
TGTGCCAGCAGCGTAGGGCAGGGGGCCGGTCAGCCCCAGCATTTT
CASSVGQGAGQPQHF
>TRBJ2-7|TRBV5-4|-|-
TGTGCCAGCAGCGTGATAGGGAGCTCCTACGAGCAGTACTTC
CASSVIGSSYEQYF
>TRBJ2-2|TRBV9|once|TRBD2
TGTGCCAGCAGCGTCCAGGGACTAGTGGGAGCCGGGGAGCTGTTTTTT
CASSVQGLVGAGELFF
>TRBJ2-5|TRBV15|-|-
TGTGCCACCAGCAGAGATCGGGAGACCCAGTACTTC
CATSRDRETQYF
>TRBJ1-2|TRBV4-3|-|TRBD1
TGCGCCAGCAGCTATACAGGGACAGACTATGGCTACACCTTC
CASSYTGTDYGYTF
>TRBJ2-1|TRBV4-3|-|TRBD2
TGCGCCAGCAGCCAAGCGACTATACTAGCGGTTGGGGGCTCCTACAATGAGCAGTTCTTC
CASSQATILAVGGSYNEQFF
>TRBJ1-6|TRBV27|-|TRBD1
TGTGCCAGCAGTTTATCGAGGACCCGACAGGGGTCGTATTCACCCCTCCACTTT
CASSLSRTRQGSYSPLHF